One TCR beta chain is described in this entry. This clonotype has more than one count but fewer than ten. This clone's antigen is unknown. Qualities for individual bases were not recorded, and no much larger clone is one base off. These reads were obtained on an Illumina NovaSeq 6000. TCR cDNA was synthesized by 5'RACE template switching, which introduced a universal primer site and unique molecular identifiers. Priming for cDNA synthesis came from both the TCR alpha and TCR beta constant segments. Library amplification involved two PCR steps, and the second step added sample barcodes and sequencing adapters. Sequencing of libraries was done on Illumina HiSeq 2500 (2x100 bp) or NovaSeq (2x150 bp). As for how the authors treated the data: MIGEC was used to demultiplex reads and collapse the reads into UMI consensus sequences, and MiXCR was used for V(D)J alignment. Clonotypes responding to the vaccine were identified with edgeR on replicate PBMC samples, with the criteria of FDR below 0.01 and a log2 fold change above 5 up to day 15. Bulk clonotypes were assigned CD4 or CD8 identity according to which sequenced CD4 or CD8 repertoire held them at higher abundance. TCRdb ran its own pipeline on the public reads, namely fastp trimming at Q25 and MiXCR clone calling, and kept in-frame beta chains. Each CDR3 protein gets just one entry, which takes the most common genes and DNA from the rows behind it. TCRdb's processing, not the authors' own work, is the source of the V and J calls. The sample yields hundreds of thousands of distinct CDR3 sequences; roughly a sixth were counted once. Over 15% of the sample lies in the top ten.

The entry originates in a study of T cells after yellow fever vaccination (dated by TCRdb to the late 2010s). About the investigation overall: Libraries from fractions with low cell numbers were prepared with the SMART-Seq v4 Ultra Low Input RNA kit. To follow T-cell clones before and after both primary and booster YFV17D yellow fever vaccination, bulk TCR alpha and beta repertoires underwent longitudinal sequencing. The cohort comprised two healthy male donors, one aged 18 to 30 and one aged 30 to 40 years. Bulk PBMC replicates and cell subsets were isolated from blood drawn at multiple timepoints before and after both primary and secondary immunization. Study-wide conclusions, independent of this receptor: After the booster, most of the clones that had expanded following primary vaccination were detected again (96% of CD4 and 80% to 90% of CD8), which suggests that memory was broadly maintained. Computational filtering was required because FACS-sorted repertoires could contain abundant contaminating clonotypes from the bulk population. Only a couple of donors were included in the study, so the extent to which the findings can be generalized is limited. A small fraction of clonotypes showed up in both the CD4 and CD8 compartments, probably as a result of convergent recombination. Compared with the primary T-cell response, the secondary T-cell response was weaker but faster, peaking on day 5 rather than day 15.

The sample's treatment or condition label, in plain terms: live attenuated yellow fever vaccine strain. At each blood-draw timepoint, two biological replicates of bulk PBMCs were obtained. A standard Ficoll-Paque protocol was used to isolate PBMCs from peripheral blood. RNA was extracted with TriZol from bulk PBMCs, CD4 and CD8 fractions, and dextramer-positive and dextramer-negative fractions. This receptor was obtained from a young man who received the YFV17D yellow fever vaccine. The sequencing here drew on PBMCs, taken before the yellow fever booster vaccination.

The CDR3 amino acid sequence is: CASSLIPGEQPQHF. The nucleotide sequence reads as follows: TGCGCCAGCAGCTTGATTCCTGGGGAGCAGCCCCAGCATTTT. Recombination joined TRBV5-1 with TRBJ1-5, with the D gene not clear enough to name. V is pared back by 1 base and J by 7 bases, with 12 bases lying between the germline termini. The CDR1 and CDR2 encoded by the germline V gene are SGHRS and YFSETQ. The CDR3 holds 14 amino acids from the cysteine to the phenylalanine. Of all the DNA, just the CDR3 is kept, 42 bases in frame from base 1.